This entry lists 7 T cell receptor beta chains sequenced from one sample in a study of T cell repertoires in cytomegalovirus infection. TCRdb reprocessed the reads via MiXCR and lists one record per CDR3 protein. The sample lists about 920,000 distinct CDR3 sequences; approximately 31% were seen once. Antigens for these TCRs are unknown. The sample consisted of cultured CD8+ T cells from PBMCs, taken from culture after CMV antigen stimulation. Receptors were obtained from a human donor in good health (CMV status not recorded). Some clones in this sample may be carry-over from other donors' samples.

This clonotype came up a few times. The CDR3: CASNPSSYYNEQFF. CDR3 nucleotides: TGTGCCAGCAACCCCAGTTCCTATTACAATGAGCAGTTCTTC. V usage is TRBV2 and J usage is TRBJ2-1; D not resolved. Germline V gene sequence: CDR1 SNHLY, CDR2 FYNNEI. The ends were cut back, 7 bases at V and 4 bases at J, with 14 bases in the middle. CDR3 length: 14 residues.

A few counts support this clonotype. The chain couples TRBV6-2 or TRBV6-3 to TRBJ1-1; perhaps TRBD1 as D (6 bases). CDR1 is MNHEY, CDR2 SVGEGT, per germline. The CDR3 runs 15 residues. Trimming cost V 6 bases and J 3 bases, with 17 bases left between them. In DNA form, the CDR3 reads TGTGCCAGCAGACCATCCGGACAGAAGTACACTGAAGCTTTCTTT. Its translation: CASRPSGQKYTEAFF.

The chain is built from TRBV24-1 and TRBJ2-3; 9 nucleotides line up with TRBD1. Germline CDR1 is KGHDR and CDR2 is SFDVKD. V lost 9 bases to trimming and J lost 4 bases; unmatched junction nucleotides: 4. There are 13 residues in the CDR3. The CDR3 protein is CATAGQGPDTQYF. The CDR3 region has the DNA TGTGCCACCGCGGGACAGGGCCCAGATACGCAGTATTTT.

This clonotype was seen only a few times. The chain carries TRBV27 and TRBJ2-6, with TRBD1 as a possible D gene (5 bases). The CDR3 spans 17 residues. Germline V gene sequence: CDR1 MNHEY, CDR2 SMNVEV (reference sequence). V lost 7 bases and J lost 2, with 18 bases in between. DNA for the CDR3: TGTGCCAGCACCTTATCCAGGGCAGGACCTGGGGCCAACGTCCTGACTTTC. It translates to CASTLSRAGPGANVLTF.

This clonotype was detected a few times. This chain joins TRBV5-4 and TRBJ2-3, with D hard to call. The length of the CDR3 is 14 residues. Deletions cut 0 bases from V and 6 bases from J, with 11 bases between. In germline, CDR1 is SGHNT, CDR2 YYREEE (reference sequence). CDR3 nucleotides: TGTGCCAGCAGCTTGGCCGGGCCCTCGGATACGCAGTATTTT. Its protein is CASSLAGPSDTQYF. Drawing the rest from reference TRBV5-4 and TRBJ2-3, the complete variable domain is ETGVTQSPTHLIKTRGQQVTLRCSSQSGHNTVSWYQQALGQGPQFIFQYYREEENGRGNFPPRFSGLQFPNYSSELNVNALELDDSALYLCASSLAGPSDTQYFGPGTRLTVL.

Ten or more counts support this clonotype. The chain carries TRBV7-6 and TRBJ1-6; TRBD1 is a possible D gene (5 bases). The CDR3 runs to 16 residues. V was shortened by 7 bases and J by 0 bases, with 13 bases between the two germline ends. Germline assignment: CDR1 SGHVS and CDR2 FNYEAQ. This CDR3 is CASTLMGGSYNSPLHF. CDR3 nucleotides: TGTGCCAGCACACTGATGGGGGGCTCCTATAATTCACCCCTCCACTTT.

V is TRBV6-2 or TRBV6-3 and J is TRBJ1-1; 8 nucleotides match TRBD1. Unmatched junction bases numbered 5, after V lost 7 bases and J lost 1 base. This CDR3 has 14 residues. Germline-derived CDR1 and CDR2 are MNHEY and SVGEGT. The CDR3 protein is CASTYGTGNTEAFF. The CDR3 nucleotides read TGTGCCAGCACCTACGGGACAGGGAACACTGAAGCTTTCTTT.